These 20 T cell receptor beta chains originate from one sample sequenced in a study of blood T cell repertoires in COVID-19 (dated by TCRdb to 2018 to 2020). Receptor libraries were prepared by the immunoSEQ multiplex PCR assay. Held by TCRdb, this immuneACCESS table contains in-frame sequences only and omits some clones. Under half of the omission traces to an unresolved V gene where checked; the cause of the rest is unknown. The table for this sample lists 90,000 or so clones; 75% to 85% of them were counted only once. Roughly 25% of the sample is held by the ten biggest clonotypes. Specimen: peripheral blood. The receptors here all came from a man aged 55-75 years with acute or convalescent COVID-19.

The chain combines TRBV2 with TRBJ2-7; 10 nucleotides align to TRBD1. Per germline, CDR1 SNHLY and CDR2 FYNNEI. The CDR3 loop spans 14 amino acids. Unmatched junction bases numbered 5, after V lost 7 bases and J lost 2 bases. CDR3 in amino acids: CASKRDRGPYEQYF. The CDR3 nucleotides are TGTGCCAGCAAGAGGGACAGGGGACCCTACGAGCAGTACTTC.

The V gene is TRBV6-5, the J gene TRBJ2-7; 7 nucleotides agree with TRBD1. CDR1 MNHEY and CDR2 SVGAGI come from the germline V gene. This CDR3 region has 14 residues. V shed 6 bases and J 4 bases; nucleotides not matched to a gene: 9. The CDR3 DNA follows: TGTGCCAGCAGGGGACAGCCCCCTCAATACGAGCAGTACGTC. It is translated as CASRGQPPQYEQYV.

This chain links TRBV5-6 with TRBJ1-2; D might be TRBD1 (6 bases). The ends were cut back, 9 bases at V and 2 bases at J, with 17 bases in the middle. Germline V gene data show CDR1 as SGHDT and CDR2 as YYEEEE. The CDR3 is 14 residues long. The CDR3 nucleotides read TGTGCCACCAACGTCTGGGGGCAAAACTATGGCTACACCTTC. Residues: CATNVWGQNYGYTF.

The chain has TRBV29-1 and TRBJ2-4, with D hard to call. The V end lost 6 bases, the J end lost 0 bases, and 9 bases lay between the germline ends. Germline assignment: CDR1 SQVTM and CDR2 ANQGSEA. The CDR3 totals 13 residues. In DNA, the CDR3 is TGCAGCGTCTTAACTATAGCCAAAAACATTCAGTACTTC. This codes for CSVLTIAKNIQYF.

CDR3 sequence: CAISDPQPGTDLNQPQHF. The DNA for the CDR3 is TGTGCCATCAGTGACCCTCAACCCGGGACAGACCTCAATCAGCCCCAGCATTTT. The rearrangement joins TRBV10-3 to TRBJ1-5; 7 nucleotides match TRBD1. The CDR3 totals 18 residues. In germline, CDR1 is ENHRY, CDR2 SYGVKD. After removal of 3 bases from V and 3 bases from J, the junction contained 14 bases not matched to a gene.

V usage is TRBV11-3 and J usage is TRBJ2-1; possibly TRBD1 for D (6 bases). V was trimmed by 5 bases and J by 8 bases, leaving 13 bases between them. The length of the CDR3 is 13 residues. Germline V gives CDR1 SGHNT, CDR2 YENEEA. CDR3 coding DNA: TGTGCCAGCAGCCCCAGGGACATAGATGAGCAGTTCTTC. It translates to CASSPRDIDEQFF.

A single count supports this clone. The chain combines TRBV5-4 with TRBJ2-7; 8 bases are shared with TRBD1. The CDR3 length is 15 residues. Per germline, CDR1 SGHNT and CDR2 YYREEE (reference sequence). V dropped 0 bases and J dropped 1; count of bases not matched to a gene: 3. The CDR3 protein is CASSLGGQASYEQYF. The CDR3 coding sequence is TGTGCCAGCAGCTTGGGGGGACAGGCGTCCTACGAGCAGTACTTC.

The gene calls are TRBV27 and TRBJ2-1, with a possible D match to TRBD2 (6 bases). Germline CDR1 reads MNHEY; CDR2 reads SMNVEV (reference sequence). V was shortened by 6 bases and J by 4 bases, with 19 bases between the two germline ends. The CDR3 sequence is 16 residues long. The CDR3 loop is CASSFLGGAGYNEQFF. CDR3 nucleotides: TGTGCCAGCAGCTTTTTAGGCGGGGCGGGGTACAATGAGCAGTTCTTC.

The CDR3 DNA reads as TGTGCCAGTAGTGCTCAGGCAGGGGGGAGACATGGCTACACCTTC. Residues: CASSAQAGGRHGYTF. V is TRBV19 and J is TRBJ1-2, with 7 positions matching TRBD1. The germline V gene has CDR1 LNHDA and CDR2 SQIVND (reference sequence). Trimming took 5 bases from V and 6 from J; bases not matched to a gene: 12. The CDR3 is made up of 15 amino acids.

The chain carries TRBV12-3 or TRBV12-4 and TRBJ1-1; the D is unclear. V shed 5 bases and J shed 2 bases, with 9 bases lying between them. The CDR3 is 13 amino acids. The CDR3, as DNA: TGTGCCAGCAGTGCCGACATAAACACTGAAGCTTTCTTT. It codes for CASSADINTEAFF.

The chain combines TRBV7-6 with TRBJ1-1, with D possibly TRBD1 on 6 matching bases. Trimming removed 5 bases at V and 0 bases at J, with 10 bases between. Germline CDR1 is SGHVS and CDR2 is FNYEAQ. This CDR3 is built from 14 residues. The CDR3: CASSTRGVNTEAFF. DNA of the CDR3: TGTGCCAGCAGCACCAGGGGCGTGAACACTGAAGCTTTCTTT.

The chain combines TRBV29-1 with TRBJ1-1; D not resolved. V lost 6 bases to trimming and J lost 0 bases, with 14 bases between them. This CDR3 is built from 14 residues. Per the germline V gene, CDR1 is SQVTM and CDR2 is ANQGSEA. The CDR3: CSVGTERLNTEAFF. In nucleotides, the CDR3 is TGCAGCGTGGGCACAGAGAGATTGAACACTGAAGCTTTCTTT.

The chain carries TRBV2 and TRBJ1-1; D not certain. V was pared by 4 bases and J by 1 base, with 7 bases between. The germline V gene encodes CDR1 SNHLY and CDR2 FYNNEI. This CDR3 comprises 13 residues. The CDR3 bases are TGTGCCAGCAGTGTCGGAGGGAACACTGAAGCTTTCTTT. It codes for CASSVGGNTEAFF. The full variable domain, with the rest looked up from reference TRBV2 and TRBJ1-1, is EPEVTQTPSHQVTQMGQEVILRCVPISNHLYFYWYRQILGQKVEFLVSFYNNEISEKSEIFDDQFSVERPDGSNFTLKIRSTKLEDSAMYFCASSVGGNTEAFFGQGTRLTVV.

The chain recombines TRBV18 with TRBJ1-2; 8 nucleotides match TRBD1. Unmatched junction bases numbered 4, after V lost 3 bases and J lost 1 base. The CDR3 spans 15 residues. Germline V gene lookup returns CDR1 KGHSH and CDR2 LQKENI. The CDR3 loop is CASSPQGAINYGYTF. The CDR3 DNA sequence: TGTGCCAGCTCACCCCAGGGGGCTATTAACTATGGCTACACCTTC.

The V and J genes are TRBV5-6 and TRBJ1-1, with a tentative D call TRBD1 (6 bases). Germline CDR1 SGHDT, CDR2 YYEEEE. Between the trimmed V and J ends, which lost 4 bases and 6 bases, there was a span of 22 bases. The CDR3 length is 16 residues. The CDR3 region has the DNA TGTGCCAGCAGCAAACCTGGGGGGGCCGGAAGGGCTGAAGCTTTCTTT. It translates to CASSKPGGAGRAEAFF.

The chain links TRBV2 to TRBJ2-5; D not resolved. The germline V and J ends were trimmed by 0 bases and 3 bases, with 5 bases remaining between them. This CDR3 has 13 amino acids. Germline V gives CDR1 SNHLY, CDR2 FYNNEI. CDR3 nucleotides: TGTGCCAGCAGTGAAGCACTAAAAGAGACCCAGTACTTC. Protein sequence: CASSEALKETQYF. Using reference TRBV2 and TRBJ2-5 for the parts outside the CDR3, the full variable domain is EPEVTQTPSHQVTQMGQEVILRCVPISNHLYFYWYRQILGQKVEFLVSFYNNEISEKSEIFDDQFSVERPDGSNFTLKIRSTKLEDSAMYFCASSEALKETQYFGPGTRLLVL.

The gene calls are TRBV28 and TRBJ1-2; D remains ambiguous. CDR3 length: 13 amino acids. V lost 11 bases to trimming and J lost 1 base, with 14 bases between them. CDR1 is MDHEN, CDR2 SYDVKM, per germline. The CDR3 DNA reads as TGTGCCTCAGGCGGGCACTTTAACTATGGCTACACCTTC. Protein: CASGGHFNYGYTF.

The V and J genes are TRBV7-3 and TRBJ2-2; the D is unclear. Trimming left V 3 bases short and J 6 bases short, with 5 bases between. Germline CDR1 SGHTA, CDR2 FQGTGA. CDR3 length: 12 residues. CDR3 nucleotides: TGTGCCAGCAGCTTCGTTTCCGGGGAGCTGTTTTTT. Amino acid sequence: CASSFVSGELFF.

The V call is TRBV28, the J call TRBJ1-5; 7 bases line up with TRBD1. The germline V gene has CDR1 MDHEN and CDR2 SYDVKM. The CDR3 consists of 15 residues. Trimming removed 5 bases from V and 3 bases from J; junction bases left unmatched: 7. CDR3 DNA: TGTGCCAGCAGTCCGCCGGGGACAGTCAATCAGCCCCAGCATTTT. Residues: CASSPPGTVNQPQHF.

The chain employs TRBV3-1 (or the pseudogene TRBV3-2) and TRBJ1-2; 9 nucleotides line up with TRBD1. This CDR3 is 15 amino acids long. CDR1 is LGHDT and CDR2 is YNNKEL in the germline V gene (reference sequence). With V trimmed by 3 bases and J by 5 bases, 7 bases remained unmatched. The CDR3, as DNA: TGTGCCAGCAGCCATTGGGACAGGGAAACTTATGGCTACACCTTC. It yields the protein CASSHWDRETYGYTF.